These 15 T cell receptor beta chains were sequenced from one sample in a study of T cells after yellow fever vaccination. TCRdb called the 5' RACE reads again in MiXCR, with one record for every CDR3 protein. The table has about 340,000 distinct CDR3 sequences, roughly 4% seen once. This sample comprised PBMCs, obtained 5 days after the yellow fever booster vaccination. These receptors came from a man aged 18 to 30 who received the YFV17D yellow fever vaccine.

This rearrangement joins TRBV3-1 to TRBJ1-4; D gene uncertain. The ends were cut back, 2 bases at V and 3 bases at J, with 4 bases in the middle. The CDR3 consists of 13 residues. The germline CDR1 and CDR2 sequences are LGHDT and YNNKEL (reference sequence). CDR3 loop: CASSQRPNEKLFF. CDR3 in DNA: TGTGCCAGCAGCCAAAGGCCTAATGAAAAACTGTTTTTT.

The chain combines TRBV20-1 with TRBJ2-7; TRBD2 might be the D (5 bases). The CDR3 has 13 residues. Germline V gene sequence: CDR1 DFQATT, CDR2 SNEGSKA (reference sequence). The ends were cut back, 2 bases at V and 1 base at J, with 9 bases in the middle. CDR3 region: CSARSGLSYEQYF. CDR3 DNA: TGCAGTGCTAGAAGCGGATTGTCCTACGAGCAGTACTTC.

The chain links TRBV7-9 to TRBJ1-1; TRBD1 agrees at 8 bases. CDR3 size: 16 residues. Trimming cost V 5 bases and J 5 bases; bases outside gene matches: 13. Germline values: CDR1 SEHNR, CDR2 FQNEAQ (reference sequence). Written as DNA, the CDR3 is TGTGCCAGCAGCACCCGGACAGGGAAGGTGAGGACTGAAGCTTTCTTT. It yields the protein CASSTRTGKVRTEAFF.

This clonotype has more than one count but fewer than ten. The chain uses TRBV4-3 and TRBJ1-3; 7 bases match TRBD1. Germline V gene lookup returns CDR1 LGHNA and CDR2 YSLEER. The CDR3 spans 15 residues. After removal of 3 bases from V and 4 bases from J, the junction contained 6 bases not matched to a gene. CDR3 loop: CASSQHRGLGNTIYF. CDR3 nucleotides: TGCGCCAGCAGCCAGCACAGGGGTTTGGGAAACACCATATATTTT.

The chain has TRBV5-1 and TRBJ2-3, with 11 bases matching TRBD2. Germline V CDR1 and CDR2: SGHRS, YFSETQ. The CDR3 loop spans 16 amino acids. V lost 6 bases to trimming and J lost 1 base; unmatched junction nucleotides: 7. CDR3 in DNA: TGCGCCAGCACCCCCGGGGGACTAGCGGGCACAGATACGCAGTATTTT. Amino acid sequence: CASTPGGLAGTDTQYF.

The chain links TRBV7-2 to TRBJ2-7; D gene unclear. This CDR3 has 15 residues. Trimming stripped 1 base from V and 4 bases from J, with 14 bases between. CDR1 is SGHTA and CDR2 is FQGNSA in the germline V gene. CDR3 amino acids: CASSLGPGPQYEQYF. CDR3 coding DNA: TGTGCCAGCAGCTTAGGGCCCGGGCCACAATACGAGCAGTACTTC.

The V call is TRBV7-2, the J call TRBJ2-2, with 10 bases matching TRBD2. Germline V lookup: CDR1 SGHTA, CDR2 FQGNSA. The CDR3 is 16 amino acids. The V gene end was trimmed by 6 bases and the J gene end by 4 bases; junction bases not matched to a gene: 8. For the CDR3, the DNA is TGTGCCAGCAGGCCAAGCGGGGGGGCCTTCACCGGGGAGCTGTTTTTT. Translated: CASRPSGGAFTGELFF.

As to this clonotype: Since a much larger clone is just one base distant, this may be a read error. This chain uses TRBV10-3 with TRBJ2-3; D not certain. This CDR3 contains 13 residues. Looked up from germline, CDR1 is ENHRY and CDR2 is SYGVKD. V lost 11 bases and J lost 3, with 15 bases in between. The CDR3 DNA sequence: TGTGCCGTCTCATCAAGGGAAACAGATACGCAGTATTTT. Its translation: CAVSSRETDTQYF.

There are a few counts of this clonotype. The chain uses TRBV14 and TRBJ2-3; D not resolved. Germline assignment: CDR1 SGHDN and CDR2 FVKESK. The V gene lost 4 bases and the J gene lost 0 bases, with 11 bases spanning the gap. The CDR3 loop spans 15 amino acids. The CDR3 loop is CASSPWAASTDTQYF. The CDR3 DNA reads TGTGCCAGCAGCCCCTGGGCAGCTAGCACAGATACGCAGTATTTT.

This clonotype was seen many times. The chain uses TRBV7-2 and TRBJ1-1; D gene unclear. Germline loops: CDR1 SGHTA, CDR2 FQGNSA. CDR3 size: 13 residues. V lost 2 bases and J 3 bases, leaving 7 bases between the germline ends. The CDR3 DNA reads as TGTGCCAGCAGCTTATATATGGACACTGAAGCTTTCTTT. Protein: CASSLYMDTEAFF.

The CDR3 DNA sequence: TGTGCCAGCAGCTTCCCGCGGCAGGACCCTAGGGTGACTAATGAAAAACTGTTTTTT. It yields the protein CASSFPRQDPRVTNEKLFF. The V gene is TRBV5-7, the J gene TRBJ1-4; no reliable D call. TRBV5-7 is marked as an open reading frame, function uncertain. The CDR3 consists of 19 residues. With 2 bases removed from V and 2 bases from J, the gap between germline ends came to 22 bases.

On this clonotype: Here the CDR3 omits its conserved ending phenylalanine or tryptophan, so a read error is the likely source. V gene TRBV7-9 combines with J gene TRBJ1-4; D gene unclear. The CDR3 length is 16 residues. From germline, CDR1 is SEHNR and CDR2 FQNEAQ (reference sequence). The CDR3 sequence: CASSLRNSATTEKLFI. DNA for the CDR3: TGTGCCAGCAGCTTGCGCAATTCCGCAACTACTGAAAAACTGTTTATT.

This clonotype was seen more than once but under ten times. The J gene is TRBJ1-5, the V gene TRBV12-3 or TRBV12-4; 7 nucleotides match TRBD1. V was pared by 0 bases and J by 3 bases, with 8 bases of the junction left unmatched. This CDR3 comprises 17 residues. The CDR3: CASSLAQGIEINQPQHF. Here the CDR3 DNA reads TGTGCCAGCAGTTTAGCACAGGGGATCGAGATCAATCAGCCCCAGCATTTT.

This clonotype was detected ten times or more. V gene TRBV5-1 combines with J gene TRBJ1-2; D ambiguous. Trimming pared 1 base from V and 6 bases from J, leaving 10 bases between. Germline CDR1 SGHRS, CDR2 YFSETQ. This CDR3 is built from 13 residues. The CDR3 here is CASSLRQDNGYTF. The CDR3 coding sequence is TGCGCCAGCAGCTTGCGGCAGGATAATGGCTACACCTTC.

This sequence joins TRBV12-3 or TRBV12-4 and TRBJ2-2; 9 nucleotides agree with TRBD2. CDR3 size: 16 residues. The junction had 9 bases not matched to a gene; V was cut back by 5 bases and J by 5 bases. This CDR3 is CASSPTAGGGTGELFF. In nucleotides, the CDR3 is TGTGCCAGCAGTCCTACAGCGGGGGGAGGGACCGGGGAGCTGTTTTTT.